These 21 T cell receptor beta chains share one sample of origin, sequenced in a study of cytomegalovirus exposure and HLA in healthy donors. Both 60 Vbeta primers and 13 Jbeta primers went into the PCR. Sequencing was performed with immunoSEQ multiplex PCR; in TCRdb, only in-frame clones are kept and a portion is missing. The data show under 140,000 clones, over 60% seen once. The sequencing sample was made of PBMCs. These receptors were taken from a woman aged 60 to 75 in good health and CMV-seropositive.

The J gene is TRBJ2-4, the V gene TRBV10-2; 7 bases fit TRBD2. Trimming cost V 0 bases and J 12 bases; bases outside gene matches: 8. The germline V gene encodes CDR1 WSHSY and CDR2 SAAADI. CDR3 length: 14 residues. CDR3 nucleotides: TGCGCCAGCAGTGAGTCCATGGCTAGCGGCGGTCAGTACTTC. This encodes CASSESMASGGQYF.

With regard to this clone: Its ends do not fully match the called genes, so a read error is possible. V gene TRBV7-9 combines with J gene TRBJ1-4; 10 nucleotides line up with TRBD1. Germline V gives CDR1 SEHNR, CDR2 FQNEAQ (reference sequence). This CDR3 is 15 amino acids long. The CDR3 nucleotides read TGTTCCAGCAGCTTAGCTGGGACAGGGGTTGAAAAACTGTTTTTT. It translates to CSSSLAGTGVEKLFF.

The V gene is TRBV7-8, the J gene TRBJ1-5; possibly TRBD1 for D (5 bases). The germline V gene encodes CDR1 SGHVS and CDR2 FQNEAQ. The CDR3 is 16 residues long. V lost 5 bases and J lost 0, with 14 bases in between. The CDR3 coding sequence is TGTGCCAGCAGCCCCCGTCAGGGATATAGCAATCAGCCCCAGCATTTT. Translated: CASSPRQGYSNQPQHF.

The chain uses TRBV9 and TRBJ1-1, with 7 bases fitting TRBD1. CDR1 and CDR2 (germline): SGDLS, YYNGEE. The trim removed 4 bases at V and 0 bases at J, leaving 9 bases unmatched. This CDR3 is built from 16 residues. The CDR3 nucleotides read TGTGCCAGCAGCCCCAAACTCGGACAGGTGAACACTGAAGCTTTCTTT. It codes for CASSPKLGQVNTEAFF.

V gene TRBV18 combines with J gene TRBJ1-3; D gene uncertain. CDR1 is KGHSH, CDR2 LQKENI, per germline. This CDR3 contains 15 residues. The germline V and J ends were trimmed by 3 bases and 7 bases, with 16 bases remaining between them. The CDR3 reads CASSPTATDGNTIYF. DNA of the CDR3: TGTGCCAGCTCACCTACGGCAACAGATGGGAACACCATATATTTT.

The J gene is TRBJ2-3, the V gene TRBV6-4; D may be TRBD2 (6 bases). This CDR3 contains 13 residues. Trimming removed 3 bases from V and 6 bases from J, with 10 bases in between. CDR1 and CDR2 (germline): MRHNA, SNTAGT. The CDR3 loop reads CASSDREYDTQYF. DNA of the CDR3: TGTGCCAGCAGTGATCGGGAGTATGATACGCAGTATTTT.

The chain has TRBV6-1 and TRBJ2-7; tentative D call: TRBD2 (6 bases). The CDR3 has 16 amino acids. Germline V gene data show CDR1 as MNHNS and CDR2 as SASEGT. V shed 2 bases and J shed 2 bases, with 16 bases lying between them. CDR3 in DNA: TGTGCCAGCAGTGAACTTGCGGGGTCGCAACCCTACGAGCAGTACTTC. It yields the protein CASSELAGSQPYEQYF.

This chain connects TRBV7-3 to TRBJ2-2; 7 nucleotides line up with TRBD2. The J segment lost 2 bases and the V segment lost 2 bases, leaving 5 bases of the junction unmatched. The CDR3 spans 16 residues. Germline V gene data show CDR1 as SGHTA and CDR2 as FQGTGA. Written as DNA, the CDR3 is TGTGCCAGCAGCTTAGTGGGAGGGCCAAACACCGGGGAGCTGTTTTTT. Translated, it gives CASSLVGGPNTGELFF.

Only one count was recorded for this clone. V is TRBV5-1 and J is TRBJ2-7; 7 bases line up with TRBD2. CDR1 is SGHRS, CDR2 YFSETQ, per germline. Losses at the gene ends were 0 bases for V and 2 bases for J; bases not matched to a gene: 8. The CDR3 covers 16 residues. CDR3: CASSLARASGTYEQYF. The DNA of the CDR3 is TGCGCCAGCAGCTTGGCTAGGGCTAGCGGTACCTACGAGCAGTACTTC.

This chain connects TRBV6-6 to TRBJ1-2; TRBD1 agrees at 9 bases. Germline CDR1 and CDR2: MNHNY and SVGAGI (reference sequence). V shed 6 bases and J 5 bases; nucleotides not matched to a gene: 7. The CDR3 contains 14 residues. The CDR3 DNA reads TGTGCCAGCAGGTACAGGGGGCCTCCGTATGGCTACACCTTC. Its translation is CASRYRGPPYGYTF.

The sample holds one count of this clone. The genes are TRBV5-1 and TRBJ2-5, with 7 bases aligning to TRBD1. CDR1 is SGHRS and CDR2 is YFSETQ in the germline V gene. The CDR3 loop spans 16 amino acids. The V and J ends lost 0 bases and 1 base, in that order; junction bases with no gene match: 6. The CDR3 coding sequence is TGCGCCAGCAGCTTGGACCGACAGGGCTCCCAAGAGACCCAGTACTTC. Its translation is CASSLDRQGSQETQYF.

The chain has TRBV5-4 and TRBJ2-5, with a weak D call TRBD2 (5 bases). V was pared by 1 base and J by 0 bases, with 19 bases between. This CDR3 is built from 18 residues. Germline V gene lookup returns CDR1 SGHNT and CDR2 YYREEE (reference sequence). The CDR3 here is CASSLIDKRKMYQETQYF. CDR3 nucleotide sequence: TGTGCCAGCAGCTTGATCGACAAGCGGAAGATGTACCAAGAGACCCAGTACTTC.

The count of this clone is one. J is TRBJ1-2 and V is TRBV19; D gene uncertain. The CDR3 length is 13 residues. Germline assignment: CDR1 LNHDA and CDR2 SQIVND (reference sequence). V was pared by 7 bases and J by 3 bases, with 12 bases between. The CDR3 DNA reads TGTGCCAGTAAGGAGGCAGTATACTATGGCTACACCTTC. This encodes CASKEAVYYGYTF.

V and J are TRBV6-5 and TRBJ2-5; 10 nucleotides line up with TRBD2. This CDR3 is built from 12 residues. V shed 8 bases and J 3 bases; nucleotides not matched to a gene: 0. CDR1 is MNHEY and CDR2 is SVGAGI in the germline V gene. Here the CDR3 DNA reads TGTGCCAGCGGACTAGCGGAAGAGACCCAGTACTTC. This encodes CASGLAEETQYF.

Remarks on this clone: The junction and the germline gene differ at one end; a read error may be behind it. The chain employs TRBV20-1 and TRBJ1-4; tentative D call: TRBD1 (6 bases). Germline V CDR1 and CDR2: DFQATT, SNEGSKA (reference sequence). This CDR3 has 11 residues. CDR3 sequence (DNA): TGCAGTGCTAGAGGGGACAAACAAACTGCTTTT. Protein product: CSARGDKQTAF.

This chain joins TRBV7-2 and TRBJ2-1; TRBD2 matches at 11 bases. Germline V gene data show CDR1 as SGHTA and CDR2 as FQGNSA. The junction had 4 bases not matched to a gene; V was cut back by 5 bases and J by 4 bases. The CDR3 has 15 residues. The DNA of the CDR3 is TGTGCCAGCAGCACCGGGACTAGCGGTTACAATGAGCAGTTCTTC. It yields the protein CASSTGTSGYNEQFF.

This chain connects TRBV6-5 to TRBJ1-4; 7 bases line up with TRBD1. This CDR3 comprises 16 residues. Trimming took 0 bases from V and 4 from J; bases not matched to a gene: 5. The V gene's germline CDR1 is MNHEY and CDR2 SVGAGI. The CDR3 DNA reads TGTGCCAGCAGTTACTCGAGGGACAGCGTTAATGAAAAACTGTTTTTT. Its protein product is CASSYSRDSVNEKLFF.

The CDR3 here is CASRAGQGYSPLHF. In nucleotides, the CDR3 is TGTGCCAGCAGGGCAGGACAGGGTTATTCACCCCTCCACTTT. This sequence joins TRBV28 and TRBJ1-6; 8 nucleotides line up with TRBD1. The V gene's germline CDR1 is MDHEN and CDR2 SYDVKM. The CDR3 spans 14 residues. J lost 8 bases, V lost 6 bases, and 6 bases had no gene match.

In DNA form, the CDR3 reads TGTGCCATCAGTTATCCTTTTGCGGGTTCTTACGGCTACACCTTC. Its translation: CAISYPFAGSYGYTF. The chain links TRBV10-3 to TRBJ1-2; no clear D. Germline V gives CDR1 ENHRY, CDR2 SYGVKD. Trimming removed 5 bases from V and 8 bases from J, with 21 bases in between. The CDR3 is 15 residues long.

This chain uses TRBV2 with TRBJ1-1; the match to TRBD1 covers 7 bases. The ends lost 6 bases at V and 8 bases at J; junction bases unmatched: 3. The CDR3 is made up of 11 amino acids. CDR1 is SNHLY, CDR2 FYNNEI, per germline. For the CDR3, the DNA is TGTGCCAGCAGCAGGGGGTCCGAAGCTTTCTTT. Translating it yields CASSRGSEAFF. Full variable domain (outside the CDR3, taken from reference TRBV2 and TRBJ1-1): EPEVTQTPSHQVTQMGQEVILRCVPISNHLYFYWYRQILGQKVEFLVSFYNNEISEKSEIFDDQFSVERPDGSNFTLKIRSTKLEDSAMYFCASSRGSEAFFGQGTRLTVV.

V usage is TRBV5-1 and J usage is TRBJ2-1; D is undetermined. V lost 3 bases and J 6 bases, leaving 10 bases between the germline ends. Germline CDR1 and CDR2: SGHRS and YFSETQ. This CDR3 comprises 13 residues. The CDR3 nucleotides are TGCGCCAGCAGCTCAAACATACGCAATGAGCAGTTCTTC. Amino acids: CASSSNIRNEQFF.